This TCR beta chain emerged from a study of early T cells in non-severe SARS-CoV-2 infection. Each CDR3 protein gets one entry after TCRdb re-called the 5' RACE reads with MiXCR. The sample includes more than 65,000 distinct CDR3 sequences, 12% of them seen just once. This clonotype was counted many times. This receptor was obtained from an adult who was a healthcare worker with PCR-confirmed SARS-CoV-2 infection or an uninfected control (not recorded which). The sequencing input was whole blood.

The CDR3 reads CSANSGEVLSYEQYF. The CDR3 DNA is TGCAGTGCAAACTCGGGGGAGGTTTTGTCCTACGAGCAGTACTTC. The rearrangement links TRBV20-1 to TRBJ2-7; possible D gene TRBD2, 6 bases. Germline V lookup: CDR1 DFQATT, CDR2 SNEGSKA (reference sequence). The CDR3 totals 15 residues. V gave up 6 bases and J gave up 1 base, with 19 bases separating them.